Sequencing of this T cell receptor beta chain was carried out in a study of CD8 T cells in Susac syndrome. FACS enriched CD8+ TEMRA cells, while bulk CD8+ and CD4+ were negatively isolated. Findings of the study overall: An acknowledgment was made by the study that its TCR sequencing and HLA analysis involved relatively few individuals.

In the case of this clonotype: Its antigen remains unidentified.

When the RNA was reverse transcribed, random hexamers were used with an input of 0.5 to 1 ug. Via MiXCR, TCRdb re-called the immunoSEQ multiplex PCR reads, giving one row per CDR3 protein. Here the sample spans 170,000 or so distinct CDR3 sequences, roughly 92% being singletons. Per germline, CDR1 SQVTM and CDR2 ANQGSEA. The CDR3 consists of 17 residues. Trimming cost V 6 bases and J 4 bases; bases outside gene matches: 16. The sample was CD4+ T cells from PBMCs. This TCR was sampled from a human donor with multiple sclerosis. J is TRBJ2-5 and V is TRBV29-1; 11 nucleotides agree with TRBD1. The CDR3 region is CSVDQDRGRGLGETQYF. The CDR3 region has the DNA TGCAGCGTCGACCAGGACAGGGGGCGTGGGCTGGGAGAGACCCAGTACTTC.